This T cell receptor (beta chain) is drawn from a study of siplizumab effects on memory and regulatory T cells (dated by TCRdb to between 2018 and 2020). Regarding the complete study: The study examined how the anti-CD2 antibody siplizumab affects alloreactive T-cell subsets in allogeneic mixed lymphocyte reactions built from human PBMCs.

Paper-wide results and their limitations: Because sequences below about 10^-5 frequency were poorly captured, only a minor fraction of alloreactive clones could be mapped to unstimulated subsets. Among mappable alloreactive CD4+ clones, an average Treg-derived fraction of over 60% was observed with siplizumab, compared with roughly 28% in control reactions. A naive or memory phenotype could not be assigned to roughly 80-97% of proliferating CD4+ or CD8+ clones. The cumulative frequency of alloreactive sequences that could be traced back to unstimulated CD4+ memory T cells was significantly reduced by siplizumab. Whether proliferating Tregs from siplizumab cultures actually had suppressive function was not functionally confirmed. Compared with memory T cells, unstimulated naive T cells appeared more diverse, and naive cells seemed to make a substantial contribution to the alloresponse.

Library preparation employed the immunoSEQ multiplex PCR assay. Each sample had 9 x 10^4 or so TCR templates assayed by the deep sequencing platform. Genomic DNA extracted from sorted T cells was used for TCRbeta CDR3 sequencing. The published analysis was carried out like this. Clonal analysis of TCRbeta CDR3 data was done in the R programming language. Unstimulated samples were compared with post-reaction CFSE-low samples to define alloreactive CD4+ and CD8+ clones. Alloreactive CD4+ clones were assigned to regulatory or non-regulatory origin by matching sequences to sorted unstimulated Treg and non-Treg repertoires. The immuneACCESS repertoire file appears here via TCRdb, limited to in-frame rearrangements. These files lack a portion of the clones; in checked studies, under half of the deficit traces to unresolved V genes, and the cause of the others is not known. The DNA was the basis for D and trimming; V, J and clone size are from that table. Present in this sample are over 100,000 clones, roughly 95% of which were seen just once. Under 0.2% of the sample lies in the top ten.

Comments on this clone: The antigen it recognizes is unknown. Base quality data are lacking; no much larger clone is found one base away.

Sorted unstimulated T cells and proliferating T cells recovered from mixed lymphocyte reactions underwent TCRbeta CDR3 sequencing. Fresh whole blood from fewer than twelve HLA-typed healthy donors was used to isolate PBMCs. Unstimulated CD4+ non-regulatory T cells were FACS-sorted to map the origin of alloreactive clones. The sequence was obtained from a human donor in good health. The sample consisted of non-Treg CD4+ T cells sorted from blood. The cell subset or site label on this specimen signifies: FACS-sorted unstimulated CD4+ non-regulatory T cells.

The nucleotide sequence reads TGCGCCAGCACCTCAGGACGGCAACAAGAGACCCAGTACTTC. Translated, it gives CASTSGRQQETQYF. The chain uses TRBV5-1 and TRBJ2-5; the D gene remains uncertain. The germline V gene sets CDR1 to SGHRS and CDR2 to YFSETQ. V and J are truncated by 6 bases and 2 bases respectively, leaving an intervening sequence of 14 bases. The CDR3 runs 14 amino acids, cysteine and phenylalanine included. The only DNA kept is the CDR3, 42 bases in frame from the first base.